The 15 T cell receptor beta chains in this list originate from one sample, sequenced in a study of Ad26.COV2.S vaccination and SARS-CoV-2 variants. Assay used: immunoSEQ multiplex PCR; TCRdb lists only in-frame clones, some missing. Of more than 300,000 clones listed, about 86% are singletons. The treatment is: approximately 18 received Ad26.COV2.S at low or high dose, single or two shots; 5 received placebo; per-sample allocation not given. At day 63 after the first vaccine or placebo injection, samples were drawn. Sample: peripheral blood, taken in a trial of Ad26.COV2.S vaccine versus placebo. The receptors were gathered from a person aged 18-65 years who received the Ad26.COV2.S COVID-19 vaccine or a placebo.

The chain combines TRBV11-1 with TRBJ2-2; 8 bases align to TRBD1. The germline gives CDR1 SGHAT, CDR2 FQDESV (reference sequence). Germline trimming cut 6 bases from V and 4 bases from J; bases unmatched to any gene: 7. This CDR3 is 15 amino acids long. The CDR3 loop is CASSQGARVTGELFF. CDR3 DNA: TGTGCCAGCAGTCAGGGGGCGCGTGTCACCGGGGAGCTGTTTTTT.

CDR3 in amino acids: CASSVGPGTEAFF. Here the CDR3 DNA reads TGTGCCAGCAGCGTAGGACCCGGGACTGAAGCTTTCTTT. The V call is TRBV7-2, the J call TRBJ1-1; D call uncertain. The CDR3 spans 13 residues. Trimming shortened V by 5 bases and J by 5 bases, and 12 bases separated the two germline ends. Germline V CDR1 and CDR2: SGHTA, FQGNSA.

The V gene is TRBV19, the J gene TRBJ1-5; 8 bases are shared with TRBD1. CDR1 is LNHDA, CDR2 SQIVND, per germline (reference sequence). The CDR3 contains 17 residues. Trimming removed 7 bases from V and 7 bases from J; junction bases left unmatched: 18. CDR3: CASNEGWDRRAGQPQHF. In nucleotides, the CDR3 is TGTGCCAGTAACGAAGGATGGGACAGGCGGGCAGGCCAGCCCCAGCATTTT.

This rearrangement joins TRBV2 to TRBJ2-1, with 8 bases matching TRBD2. The CDR3 is 16 amino acids. In germline, CDR1 is SNHLY, CDR2 FYNNEI. V dropped 5 bases and J dropped 5; count of bases not matched to a gene: 11. CDR3 sequence (DNA): TGTGCCAGCAGTCTCCCAGGCGGGGGGCGGAACAATGAGCAGTTCTTC. Translating gives CASSLPGGGRNNEQFF.

The rearrangement links TRBV5-1 to TRBJ2-1, with TRBD2 matching 8 bases. Germline V gene sequence: CDR1 SGHRS, CDR2 YFSETQ. V was pared by 5 bases and J by 5 bases, with 6 bases of the junction left unmatched. The CDR3 spans 14 residues. CDR3 in DNA: TGCGCCAGCAGTAACGGGGGGGACAACAATGAGCAGTTCTTC. It specifies CASSNGGDNNEQFF.

The genes are TRBV5-4 and TRBJ2-3; 9 nucleotides agree with TRBD2. Trimming at V came to 4 bases and at J to 0 bases, leaving 9 bases not matched to a gene. The germline gives CDR1 SGHNT, CDR2 YYREEE (reference sequence). The CDR3 runs 17 residues. CDR3 protein: CASSIGGAGGSTDTQYF. The CDR3 coding sequence is TGTGCCAGCAGCATCGGTGGGGCGGGGGGGAGCACAGATACGCAGTATTTT.

The chain couples TRBV20-1 to TRBJ1-2; weak D call: TRBD1 (5 bases). The CDR3 has 11 amino acids. Germline CDR1 is DFQATT and CDR2 is SNEGSKA (reference sequence). In nucleotides, the CDR3 is TGCAGCTCTGGAGGGGTGGATGGCTACACCTTC. It codes for CSSGGVDGYTF.

V usage is TRBV5-1 and J usage is TRBJ2-6; no firm D call. The length of the CDR3 is 17 residues. The V end was cut by 1 base, the J end by 0 bases, with 11 bases between. The germline V gene encodes CDR1 SGHRS and CDR2 YFSETQ. CDR3 protein: CASSLRVTNSGANVLTF. In DNA form, the CDR3 reads TGCGCCAGCAGCTTGAGGGTCACGAACTCTGGGGCCAACGTCCTGACTTTC.

The chain is built from TRBV5-4 and TRBJ2-3; 12 bases line up with TRBD2. V lost 4 bases and J lost 6; bases outside the gene matches: 6. Germline V gene sequence: CDR1 SGHNT, CDR2 YYREEE (reference sequence). This CDR3 is built from 15 residues. CDR3 bases: TGTGCCAGCAGCGCGACTAGCGGGGGCTGGGATACGCAGTATTTT. It is translated as CASSATSGGWDTQYF.

The chain recombines TRBV7-2 with TRBJ2-3, with TRBD2 matching over 11 bases. The germline gives CDR1 SGHTA, CDR2 FQGNSA. V trimming: 1 base; J trimming: 4 bases; junction bases outside the gene matches: 7. The CDR3 covers 17 residues. The CDR3 region is CASSLGLAGGMADTQYF. Written as DNA, the CDR3 is TGTGCCAGCAGCTTAGGCCTAGCGGGGGGAATGGCAGATACGCAGTATTTT.

The chain recombines TRBV7-2 with TRBJ1-2; 9 nucleotides line up with TRBD1. Germline trimming cut 3 bases from V and 4 bases from J; bases unmatched to any gene: 6. CDR3 size: 15 residues. Germline CDR1 reads SGHTA; CDR2 reads FQGNSA. CDR3 sequence reads: CASSLGQGLAYGYTF. The CDR3 DNA follows: TGTGCCAGCAGCTTGGGACAGGGTCTTGCCTATGGCTACACCTTC.

The chain carries TRBV19 and TRBJ1-5; no firm D call. Trimming stripped 2 bases from V and 2 bases from J, with 13 bases between. The CDR3 runs to 16 residues. From germline, CDR1 is LNHDA and CDR2 SQIVND (reference sequence). The CDR3, as DNA: TGTGCCAGTAGTATACCTCGGAGTGGGGGCAATCAGCCCCAGCATTTT. Translation: CASSIPRSGGNQPQHF. Full variable domain (missing parts from reference TRBV19 and TRBJ1-5): DGGITQSPKYLFRKEGQNVTLSCEQNLNHDAMYWYRQDPGQGLRLIYYSQIVNDFQKGDIAEGYSVSREKKESFPLTVTSAQKNPTAFYLCASSIPRSGGNQPQHFGDGTRLSIL.

The V and J genes are TRBV3-1 (or the pseudogene TRBV3-2) and TRBJ2-2; D ambiguous. V was shortened by 0 bases and J by 6 bases, with 5 bases between the two germline ends. CDR3 length: 13 residues. CDR1 and CDR2 (germline): LGHDT, YNNKEL (reference sequence). The CDR3 is CASSQDRAGELFF. CDR3 nucleotide sequence: TGTGCCAGCAGCCAAGACCGGGCCGGGGAGCTGTTTTTT.

The J gene is TRBJ1-6, the V gene TRBV2, with 10 nucleotides matching TRBD1. Per the germline V gene, CDR1 is SNHLY and CDR2 is FYNNEI. The V gene end was trimmed by 4 bases and the J gene end by 9 bases; junction bases not matched to a gene: 3. The CDR3 covers 14 residues. The CDR3 loop reads CASSGDRGFSPLHF. The CDR3 nucleotides read TGTGCCAGCAGTGGGGACAGGGGTTTTTCACCCCTCCACTTT.

The CDR3 DNA reads as TGTGCCAGCTCACCAGGGCTTGGGGAAAGAGATCAGCCCCAGCATTTT. Translating gives CASSPGLGERDQPQHF. This sequence joins TRBV18 and TRBJ1-5; no clear D gene. V lost 2 bases and J lost 5, with 16 bases in between. In germline, CDR1 is KGHSH, CDR2 LQKENI. The CDR3 is 16 amino acids.